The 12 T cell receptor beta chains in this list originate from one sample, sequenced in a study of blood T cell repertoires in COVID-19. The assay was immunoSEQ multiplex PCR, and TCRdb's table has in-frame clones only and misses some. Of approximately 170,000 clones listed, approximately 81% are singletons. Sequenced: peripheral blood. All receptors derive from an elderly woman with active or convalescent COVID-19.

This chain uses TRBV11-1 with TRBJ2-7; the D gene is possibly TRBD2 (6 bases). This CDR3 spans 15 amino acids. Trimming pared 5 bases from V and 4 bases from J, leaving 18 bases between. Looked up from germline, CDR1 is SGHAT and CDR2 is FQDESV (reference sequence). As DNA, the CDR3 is TGTGCCAGCAGCCGAAGCGGGTTACAACGATACGAGCAGTACTTC. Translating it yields CASSRSGLQRYEQYF.

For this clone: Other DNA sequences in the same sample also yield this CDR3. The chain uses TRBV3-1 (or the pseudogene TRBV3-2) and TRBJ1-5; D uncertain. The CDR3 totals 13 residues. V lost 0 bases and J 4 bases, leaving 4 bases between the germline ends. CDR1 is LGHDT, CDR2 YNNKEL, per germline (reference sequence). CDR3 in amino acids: CASSQDLNQPQHF. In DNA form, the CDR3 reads TGTGCCAGCAGCCAAGATCTTAATCAGCCCCAGCATTTT.

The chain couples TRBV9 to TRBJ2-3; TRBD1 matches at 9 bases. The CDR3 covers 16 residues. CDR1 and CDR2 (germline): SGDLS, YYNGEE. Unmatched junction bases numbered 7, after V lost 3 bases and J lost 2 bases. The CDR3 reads CASSDAGTGYTDTQYF. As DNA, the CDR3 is TGTGCCAGCAGCGACGCCGGGACAGGGTACACAGATACGCAGTATTTT.

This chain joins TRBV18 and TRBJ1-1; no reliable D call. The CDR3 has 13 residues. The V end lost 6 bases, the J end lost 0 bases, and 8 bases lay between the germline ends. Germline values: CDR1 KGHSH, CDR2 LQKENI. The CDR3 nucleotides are TGTGCCAGCTCTACCACAGTGAACACTGAAGCTTTCTTT. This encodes CASSTTVNTEAFF.

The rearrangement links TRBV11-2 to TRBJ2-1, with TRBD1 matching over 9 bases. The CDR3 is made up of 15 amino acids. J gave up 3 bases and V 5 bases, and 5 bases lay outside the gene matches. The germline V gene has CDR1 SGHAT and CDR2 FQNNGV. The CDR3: CASSVRDRDYNEQFF. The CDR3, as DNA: TGTGCCAGCAGCGTCCGGGACAGGGACTACAATGAGCAGTTCTTC.

CDR3 DNA sequence: TGTGCCAGTAGTAGCGGGAATTACAATGAGCAGTTCTTC. Protein sequence: CASSSGNYNEQFF. The V and J genes are TRBV19 and TRBJ2-1; tentatively, D is TRBD2 (6 bases). Trimming pared 4 bases from V and 4 bases from J, leaving 8 bases between. This CDR3 comprises 13 residues. The germline V gene has CDR1 LNHDA and CDR2 SQIVND (reference sequence). The whole variable domain, filled in from reference TRBV19 and TRBJ2-1, reads DGGITQSPKYLFRKEGQNVTLSCEQNLNHDAMYWYRQDPGQGLRLIYYSQIVNDFQKGDIAEGYSVSREKKESFPLTVTSAQKNPTAFYLCASSSGNYNEQFFGPGTRLTVL.

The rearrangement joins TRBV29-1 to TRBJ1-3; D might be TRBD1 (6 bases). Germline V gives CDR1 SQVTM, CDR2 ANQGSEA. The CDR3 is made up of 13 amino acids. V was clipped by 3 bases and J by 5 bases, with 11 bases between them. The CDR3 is CSVDGQLRNTIYF. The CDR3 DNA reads TGCAGCGTTGACGGACAGTTGAGAAACACCATATATTTT.

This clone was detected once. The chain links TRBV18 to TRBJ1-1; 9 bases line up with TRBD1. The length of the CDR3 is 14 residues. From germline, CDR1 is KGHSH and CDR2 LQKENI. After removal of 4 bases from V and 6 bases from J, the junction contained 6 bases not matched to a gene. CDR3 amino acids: CASSLTGGDSEAFF. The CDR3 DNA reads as TGTGCCAGCTCACTGACAGGGGGTGATTCTGAAGCTTTCTTT.

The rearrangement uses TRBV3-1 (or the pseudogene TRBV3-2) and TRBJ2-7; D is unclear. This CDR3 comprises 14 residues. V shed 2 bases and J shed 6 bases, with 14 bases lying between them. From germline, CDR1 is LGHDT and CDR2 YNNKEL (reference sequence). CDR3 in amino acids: CASSQNVLKSEQYF. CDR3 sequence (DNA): TGTGCCAGCAGCCAAAACGTACTAAAAAGCGAGCAGTACTTC.

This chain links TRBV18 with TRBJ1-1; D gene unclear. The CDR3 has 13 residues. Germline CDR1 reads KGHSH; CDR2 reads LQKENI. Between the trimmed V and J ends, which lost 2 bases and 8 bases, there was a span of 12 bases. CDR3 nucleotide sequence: TGTGCCAGCTCACCAGGGCCCCCGAGAGAAGCTTTCTTT. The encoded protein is CASSPGPPREAFF.

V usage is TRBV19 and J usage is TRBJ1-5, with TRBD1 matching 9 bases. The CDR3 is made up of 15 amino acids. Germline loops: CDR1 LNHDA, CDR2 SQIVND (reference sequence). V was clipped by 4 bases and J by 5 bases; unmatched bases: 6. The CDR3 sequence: CASSTTGGRDQPQHF. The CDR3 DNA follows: TGTGCCAGTAGTACGACAGGGGGACGTGATCAGCCCCAGCATTTT.

CDR3 residues: CASSPGAGARPRPETQYF. In nucleotides, the CDR3 is TGTGCCAGCAGCCCCGGCGCAGGGGCGAGGCCCCGGCCGGAGACCCAGTACTTC. J is TRBJ2-5 and V is TRBV5-4, with a tentative D call TRBD1 (6 bases). The V and J ends lost 4 bases and 5 bases respectively, with 27 bases between them. The germline CDR1 and CDR2 sequences are SGHNT and YYREEE (reference sequence). The CDR3 covers 18 residues.